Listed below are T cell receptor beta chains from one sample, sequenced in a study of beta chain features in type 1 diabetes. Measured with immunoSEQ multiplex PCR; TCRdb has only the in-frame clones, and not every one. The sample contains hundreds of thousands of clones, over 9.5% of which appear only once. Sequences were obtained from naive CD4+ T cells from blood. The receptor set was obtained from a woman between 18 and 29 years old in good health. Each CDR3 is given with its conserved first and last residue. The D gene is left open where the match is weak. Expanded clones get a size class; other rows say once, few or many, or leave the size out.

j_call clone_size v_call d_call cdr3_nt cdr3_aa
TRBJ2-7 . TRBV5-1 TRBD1 TGCGCCAGCAGCCTATATAGGGACAGAGGGGGCGAGCAGTACTTC CASSLYRDRGGEQYF
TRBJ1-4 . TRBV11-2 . TGTGCCAGCAGTTCCCCAGCTGGGACTAATGAAAAACTGTTTTTT CASSSPAGTNEKLFF
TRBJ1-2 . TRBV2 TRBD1 TGTGCCAGCATAGGAAACAGGGGGCATATTAATGGCTACACCTTC CASIGNRGHINGYTF
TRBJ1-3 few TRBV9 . TGTGCCAGCAGCGTAGCTCCGGGGCGAGGAAACACCATATATTTT CASSVAPGRGNTIYF
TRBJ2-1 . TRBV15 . TGTGCCACCGGACCGATGGGCAGGGGCTCCTACAATGAGCAGTTCTTC CATGPMGRGSYNEQFF
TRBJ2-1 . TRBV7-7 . TGTGCTACCGAGCAGCGAGACTTTTACAATGAGCAGTTCTTC CATEQRDFYNEQFF
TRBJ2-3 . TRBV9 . TGTGCCAGCAGCGCAAGTACGATCCAAGATACGCAGTATTTT CASSASTIQDTQYF
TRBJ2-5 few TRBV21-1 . TGTGCCAGCAGCAAAGCTAAAAGGGGGAAAGGGGGCGACCAAGAGACCCAGTACTTC CASSKAKRGKGGDQETQYF
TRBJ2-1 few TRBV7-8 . TGTGCCAGCAGCTTAGCAAGGAACTATAGAGATCATGAGCAGTTCTTC CASSLARNYRDHEQFF
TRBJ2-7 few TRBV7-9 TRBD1 TGTGCCAGCAGCCCGACAGGGGACGGCGAGCAGTACTTC CASSPTGDGEQYF
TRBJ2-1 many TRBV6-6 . TGTGCCAGCAGACAATACAATGAGCAGTTCTTC CASRQYNEQFF
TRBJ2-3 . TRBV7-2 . TGTGCCAGCAGCTTAGTAGAGGCGCAGTATTTT CASSLVEAQYF
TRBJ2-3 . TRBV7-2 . TGTGCCAGCAGCTTCAGGAGGCCAGATACGCAGTATTTT CASSFRRPDTQYF
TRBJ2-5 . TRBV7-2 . TGTGCCAGCAGCCGTGGCCGGTTACAAGAGACCCAGTACTTC CASSRGRLQETQYF
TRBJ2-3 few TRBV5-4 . TGTGCCAGCAGCTTGGCCCTAGATACGCAGTATTTT CASSLALDTQYF
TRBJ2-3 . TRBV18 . TGTGCCAGCTCAGCCGGGGGTGGCAGCTTTACAGATACGCAGTATTTT CASSAGGGSFTDTQYF
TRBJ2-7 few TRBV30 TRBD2 TGTGCCTGGAGGGAATGGACTAGCGGGGGCTCCTACGAGCAGTACTTC CAWREWTSGGSYEQYF
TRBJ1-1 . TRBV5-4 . TGTGCCAGCAGCTCCCCGGTGAACACTGAAGCTTTCTTT CASSSPVNTEAFF
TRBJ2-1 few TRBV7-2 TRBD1 TGTGCCAGCAGCTCAAGGGGGACAGGGACTAATGAGCAGTTCTTC CASSSRGTGTNEQFF
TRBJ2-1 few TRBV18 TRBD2 TGTGCCAGCTCACCCTCCGGGGGGAGGAGCGAGCAGTTCTTC CASSPSGGRSEQFF
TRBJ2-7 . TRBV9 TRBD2 TGTGCCAGCAGCGAAACTAGCGGCTCCTACGAGCAGTACTTC CASSETSGSYEQYF
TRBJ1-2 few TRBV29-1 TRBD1 TGCAGCGTTAGGGACAGCAACTATGGCTACACCTTC CSVRDSNYGYTF
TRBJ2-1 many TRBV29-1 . TGCAGCGTTGACGACGAATACTCCTACAATGAGCAGTTCTTC CSVDDEYSYNEQFF
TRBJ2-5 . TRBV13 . TGTACCAGCAAAAGGGCCGGATACGGCCAAGAGACCCAGTACTTC CTSKRAGYGQETQYF
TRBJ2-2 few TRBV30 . TGTGCCTGGAGTATGGTGAAACGGGGCGGGGAGCTGTTTTTT CAWSMVKRGGELFF
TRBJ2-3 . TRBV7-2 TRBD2 TGTGCCAGCAGCCCAGGGACTAGCGGGGGGCTTAGCACAGATACGCAGTATTTT CASSPGTSGGLSTDTQYF
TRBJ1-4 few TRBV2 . TGTGCCAGCAGTGGAGATGGGGGAAAACTGTTTTTT CASSGDGGKLFF
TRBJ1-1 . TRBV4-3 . TGCGCCAGCAGCCACACAGGCACGAACACTGAAGCTTTCTTT CASSHTGTNTEAFF
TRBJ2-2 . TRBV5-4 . TGTGCCAGCAGCTATCCCGGGAACACCGGGGAGCTGTTTTTT CASSYPGNTGELFF
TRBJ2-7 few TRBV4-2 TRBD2 TGTGCCAGCAGCCCTTCGGGGGGATCCTACGAGCAGTACTTC CASSPSGGSYEQYF
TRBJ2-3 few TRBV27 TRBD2 TGTGCCAGCAGTTACAGACCGGGACTAGCGGGAGGGGATACGCAGTATTTT CASSYRPGLAGGDTQYF